What follows are 14 T cell receptor beta chains derived from one specimen sequenced in a study of T cells in Graves' hyperthyroidism and ophthalmopathy. TCR beta CDR3 regions were amplified from RNA transcripts. The HTBI primer set served for first-round RT-PCR of the TCR CDR3. A single record per CDR3 protein comes from TCRdb applying MiXCR to the multiplex PCR reads. The table includes approximately 510,000 distinct CDR3 sequences, roughly 20% detected once. Sequencing was performed on blood. All receptors derive from a young man with Graves' hyperthyroidism.

The chain's CDR3 is CASSLDDVPYQPQHF. The CDR3 nucleotides are TGTGCCAGCAGCTTAGATGACGTTCCTTATCAGCCCCAGCATTTT. V gene TRBV11-2 combines with J gene TRBJ1-5; D uncertain. V was trimmed by 0 bases and J by 5 bases, leaving 11 bases between them. From germline, CDR1 is SGHAT and CDR2 FQNNGV. This CDR3 contains 15 residues.

This clonotype was seen at least ten times. The chain joins TRBV28 to TRBJ1-5, with D unclear. Trimming stripped 6 bases from V and 3 bases from J, with 12 bases between. The CDR3 runs 14 residues. The germline CDR1 and CDR2 sequences are MDHEN and SYDVKM. This CDR3 reads CASSPTTDNQPQHF. In nucleotides, the CDR3 is TGTGCCAGCAGCCCCACCACGGACAATCAGCCCCAGCATTTT.

Concerning this clonotype: One junction end disagrees with the germline gene, perhaps due to a read error. V usage is TRBV6-1 and J usage is TRBJ1-2, with 7 bases identical to TRBD1. Germline V lookup: CDR1 MNHNS, CDR2 SASEGT. The CDR3 runs 11 residues. DNA of the CDR3: TGTGCCAGCAGAGCCCTCGACAGGGTCCACTTC. Its protein product is CASRALDRVHF.

This clonotype was found a few times. The chain uses TRBV11-2 and TRBJ1-1; 7 nucleotides line up with TRBD1. CDR1 and CDR2 (germline): SGHAT, FQNNGV. Trimming took 5 bases from V and 8 from J; bases not matched to a gene: 11. This CDR3 comprises 14 residues. CDR3 in DNA: TGTGCCAGCAGCCGGTTGACAGGGAAATTGGAAGCTTTCTTT. Amino acid sequence: CASSRLTGKLEAFF.

This clonotype has a count of ten or more. This CDR3 reads CASRVTGGILSTQYF. The CDR3 nucleotides are TGTGCCAGCAGGGTGACAGGGGGCATATTGTCGACCCAGTACTTC. V gene TRBV27 combines with J gene TRBJ2-5, with TRBD1 matching 10 bases. The CDR3 covers 15 residues. V gave up 6 bases and J gave up 7 bases; unmatched junction bases: 11. Germline-derived CDR1 and CDR2 are MNHEY and SMNVEV (reference sequence).

At least ten counts were recorded for this clonotype. The chain carries TRBV2 and TRBJ1-1; no clear D gene. The CDR3 covers 13 residues. CDR1 SNHLY and CDR2 FYNNEI come from the germline V gene. The germline V and J ends were trimmed by 4 bases and 5 bases, with 11 bases remaining between them. The CDR3 region is CASSVGLSTEAFF. The CDR3 DNA is TGTGCCAGCAGTGTAGGGCTGAGTACTGAAGCTTTCTTT.

This clonotype was observed at least ten times. The V call is TRBV4-1, the J call TRBJ1-2, with D maybe TRBD1 (6 bases). The CDR3 covers 15 residues. V was cut by 1 base and J by 4 bases, with 13 bases left in between. Germline CDR1 and CDR2: MGHRA and YSYEKL. The CDR3 loop is CASSQGAGVAYGYTF. CDR3 DNA sequence: TGCGCCAGCAGCCAAGGAGCAGGGGTCGCCTATGGCTACACCTTC.

The chain employs TRBV10-2 and TRBJ1-2, with TRBD1 identical over 7 bases. The CDR3 has 13 amino acids. V lost 2 bases and J lost 6; bases outside the gene matches: 3. The V gene's germline CDR1 is WSHSY and CDR2 SAAADI. CDR3 sequence: CASSETQGNGYTF. CDR3 bases: TGCGCCAGCAGTGAGACACAGGGGAATGGCTACACCTTC.

Many counts were recorded for this clonotype. The chain employs TRBV6-2 or TRBV6-3 and TRBJ1-5; D is ambiguous. The CDR3 spans 16 residues. CDR1 and CDR2 from the germline V gene are MNHEY and SVGEGT. V gave up 2 bases and J gave up 5 bases, with 16 bases separating them. The CDR3 nucleotides read TGTGCCAGCAGTTACGGCATATTTTACTTGGATCAGCCCCAGCATTTT. It codes for CASSYGIFYLDQPQHF.

Only a few counts were recorded for this clonotype. V gene TRBV12-3 or TRBV12-4 combines with J gene TRBJ2-2; maybe TRBD1 (6 bases). V dropped 7 bases and J dropped 0 bases, with 12 bases sitting between them. The CDR3 has 15 residues. The CDR3 loop is CASTLQGTNTGELFF. The CDR3 DNA sequence: TGTGCCAGCACCTTACAGGGCACGAACACCGGGGAGCTGTTTTTT.

In this sample, this clonotype turned up many times. J is TRBJ2-7 and V is TRBV5-1; 8 bases line up with TRBD1. With 2 bases clipped from V and 2 bases from J, the junction kept 6 bases outside the gene matches. CDR3 length: 15 amino acids. Germline V lookup: CDR1 SGHRS, CDR2 YFSETQ. The CDR3 is CASSFQGAETYEQYF. The CDR3, as DNA: TGCGCCAGCAGCTTTCAGGGGGCGGAAACCTACGAGCAGTACTTC.

This clonotype was detected ten times or more. The chain links TRBV5-1 to TRBJ1-1; no reliable D call. The CDR3 has 15 amino acids. Germline CDR1 and CDR2: SGHRS and YFSETQ. Trimming left V 2 bases short and J 3 bases short, with 14 bases between. The CDR3 sequence is CASSFSSLLDTEAFF. CDR3 nucleotide sequence: TGCGCCAGCAGCTTTTCGAGCTTGTTGGACACTGAAGCTTTCTTT.

The chain links TRBV20-1 to TRBJ1-5; TRBD1 might be the D (6 bases). This CDR3 is 12 amino acids long. Germline V lookup: CDR1 DFQATT, CDR2 SNEGSKA (reference sequence). Trimming stripped 5 bases from V and 5 bases from J, with 10 bases between. The CDR3 loop reads CSALRTDQPQHF. In DNA form, the CDR3 reads TGCAGTGCTTTGCGGACAGATCAGCCCCAGCATTTT.

This clonotype showed up many times. The rearrangement joins TRBV5-1 to TRBJ2-5; no clear D. The V end lost 7 bases, the J end lost 1 base, and 11 bases lay between the germline ends. The CDR3 extends over 13 amino acids. Germline CDR1 is SGHRS and CDR2 is YFSETQ. In DNA form, the CDR3 reads TGCGCCAGCTGTGACACCACCCAAGAGACCCAGTACTTC. It specifies CASCDTTQETQYF.